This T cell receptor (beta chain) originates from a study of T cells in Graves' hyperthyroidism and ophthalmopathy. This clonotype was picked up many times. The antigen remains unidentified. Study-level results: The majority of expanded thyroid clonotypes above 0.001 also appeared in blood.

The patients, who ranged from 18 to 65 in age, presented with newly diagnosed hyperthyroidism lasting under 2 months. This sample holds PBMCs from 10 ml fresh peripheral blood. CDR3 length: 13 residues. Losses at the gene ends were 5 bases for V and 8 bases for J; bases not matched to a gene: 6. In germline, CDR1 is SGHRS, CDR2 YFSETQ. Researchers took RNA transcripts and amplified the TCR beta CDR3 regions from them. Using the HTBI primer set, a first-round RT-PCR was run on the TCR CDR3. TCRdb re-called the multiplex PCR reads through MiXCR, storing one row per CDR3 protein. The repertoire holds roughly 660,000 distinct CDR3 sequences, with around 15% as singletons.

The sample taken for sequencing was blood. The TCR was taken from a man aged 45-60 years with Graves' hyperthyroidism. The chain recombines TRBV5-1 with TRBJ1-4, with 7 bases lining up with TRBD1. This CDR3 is CASRGQSSEKLFF. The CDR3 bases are TGCGCCAGCAGGGGACAGTCTTCCGAAAAACTGTTTTTT. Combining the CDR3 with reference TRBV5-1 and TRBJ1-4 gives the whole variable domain KAGVTQTPRYLIKTRGQQVTLSCSPISGHRSVSWYQQTPGQGLQFLFEYFSETQRNKGNFPGRFSGRQFSNSRSEMNVSTLELGDSALYLCASRGQSSEKLFFGSGTQLSVL.